The text below deals with one T cell receptor (beta chain). No antigen is known for it. Its ends do not fully match the called genes, so a read error is possible. The sample belongs to a study of T cells in Graves' hyperthyroidism and ophthalmopathy. In the study overall: Blood from the periphery was taken at initial diagnosis, before any treatment.

Patients with uncontrolled infections, other autoimmune diseases, pregnancy or lactation were excluded. Diagnosis rested on symptoms, serum thyroxine and TRAb, thyroid ultrasound, and orbital computed tomography. The CDR3 consists of 15 residues. The germline V gene has CDR1 SNHLY and CDR2 FYNNEI. There were TCR beta CDR3 regions amplified from RNA transcripts. First-round RT-PCR with HTBI primers amplified the TCR CDR3 region. TCRdb fed the multiplex PCR reads into MiXCR, producing one record per CDR3 protein. This repertoire shows about 620,000 distinct CDR3 sequences, 15% to 20% found once; its top ten account for about 3.8%. Whole-study findings and limits: Most thyroid clonotypes with frequency above 0.001 were detected in blood.

The J gene is TRBJ2-7, the V gene TRBV2, with a weak D call TRBD1 (6 bases). Sequences were obtained from blood. This clonotype was sampled from a woman aged 25 to 45 with Graves' hyperthyroidism. CDR3 sequence reads: CASSHRQEANYEQYF. For the CDR3, the DNA is TGCGCCAGCAGCCACAGACAGGAAGCCAACTACGAGCAGTACTTC.